Listed below are T cell receptor beta chains from one sample, sequenced in a study of OX40 agonist ivuxolimab in advanced cancers. Sequencing used immunoSEQ multiplex PCR; TCRdb keeps in-frame clones, though not all of them. The table lists under 25,000 clones, roughly 90% of them singletons. Sequenced here: CD4+ or CD8+ T cells sorted from blood, sampled in a trial of the OX40 agonist ivuxolimab. The receptors here all came from an adult with an advanced solid tumor such as melanoma, head and neck, liver or kidney cancer. The CDR3 runs from the conserved cysteine through the conserved F or W. The D gene is left open where the match is weak. Clone size is stated in some rows and not others, as once, few, many or a class when expanded.

>.|TRBJ2-3|TRBD1|TRBV5-4|15
TGTGCCAGCAGCTTGGAGACAGGGTACACAGATACGCAGTATTTT
CASSLETGYTDTQYF
>.|TRBJ1-1|.|TRBV11-3|11
TGTGCCAGCAGAGGAAACACTGAAGCTTTCTTT
CASRGNTEAFF
>.|TRBJ2-2|.|TRBV2|13
TGTGCCAGCATCCCGGGGGCTCGGGGGGAGCTGTTTTTT
CASIPGARGELFF
>few|TRBJ2-7|.|TRBV5-4|11
TGTGCCAGCGGGAGAAGAGGCGAGCAGTACTTC
CASGRRGEQYF
>.|TRBJ2-1|TRBD2|TRBV5-1|15
TGCGCCAGCAGCCTGATTGCGACTAGCAACAATGAGCAGTTCTTC
CASSLIATSNNEQFF
>.|TRBJ1-3|.|TRBV30|14
TGTGCCTGGAGTGTACCTGACAGCGGAAACACCATATATTTT
CAWSVPDSGNTIYF
>.|TRBJ1-2|TRBD1|TRBV2|14
TGTGCCAGCAGTAAGACAGGGACGATTAATGGCTACACCTTC
CASSKTGTINGYTF
>.|TRBJ2-5|.|TRBV5-3|12
TGTGCCAGAAGCTCCCCCCAAGAGACCCAGTACTTC
CARSSPQETQYF
>few|TRBJ1-1|.|TRBV5-4|15
TGTGCCACCAACGCCCCCGAACAGGGCCACACTGAAGCTTTCTTT
CATNAPEQGHTEAFF
>.|TRBJ2-7|.|TRBV6-5|11
TGTGCCAGCAGTCGCGGTTACGAGCAGTACTTC
CASSRGYEQYF
>.|TRBJ2-3|TRBD1|TRBV10-2|16
TGCGCCAGCAACAACCGCCCGGGACAGGGTTCAGATACGCAGTATTTT
CASNNRPGQGSDTQYF
>.|TRBJ1-2|TRBD1|TRBV9|15
TGTGCCAGCACCTCGGGCCCGGAGGGGGCGACTGGCTACACCTTC
CASTSGPEGATGYTF
>.|TRBJ2-7|.|TRBV5-1|11
TGCGCCAGCAGACAGGGCTCCGAGCAGTACTTC
CASRQGSEQYF
>.|TRBJ1-1|.|TRBV19|16
TGTGCCAGTATTCCAAAACGGGGACAAGGATTAGCTGAAGCTTTCTTT
CASIPKRGQGLAEAFF
>.|TRBJ2-3|TRBD2|TRBV28|15
TGTGCCAGCAGTACTATAGCGGGGGGCACAGATACGCAGTATTTT
CASSTIAGGTDTQYF
>.|TRBJ2-6|.|TRBV19|18
TGTGCCAGTAGTAGAAACTGGGCAGGAGGTTCTGGGGCCAACGTCCTGACTTTC
CASSRNWAGGSGANVLTF
>.|TRBJ2-5|.|TRBV30|14
TGTGCCTGCTCTAACCTCGCAGGGAAAGAGACCCAGTACTTC
CACSNLAGKETQYF
>.|TRBJ2-7|TRBD1|TRBV6-5|14
TGTGCCAGCAGGAGAGACAGGGCCGTCTACGAGCAGTACTTC
CASRRDRAVYEQYF
>.|TRBJ1-2|TRBD1|TRBV29-1|15
TGCAGCGTTGAGGTTCGGGACAGGGATCGGTATGGCTACACCTTC
CSVEVRDRDRYGYTF
>.|TRBJ1-5|.|TRBV15|18
TGTGCCACCAGCAGCGGCCGTAATATAGTATTACGCAATCAGCCCCAGCATTTT
CATSSGRNIVLRNQPQHF
>.|TRBJ2-6|TRBD1|TRBV5-6|16
TGTGCCAGCAGCTTGGGGACAGGGACCGGGGCCAACGTCCTGACTTTC
CASSLGTGTGANVLTF
>.|TRBJ2-7|TRBD1|TRBV6-6|14
TGTGCCAGCAGTCCCGACAGGGTTGTCTACGAGCAGTACTTC
CASSPDRVVYEQYF
>.|TRBJ2-3|.|TRBV27|13
TGTGCCAGCAGTAACCCCAGCACAGATACGCAGTATTTT
CASSNPSTDTQYF